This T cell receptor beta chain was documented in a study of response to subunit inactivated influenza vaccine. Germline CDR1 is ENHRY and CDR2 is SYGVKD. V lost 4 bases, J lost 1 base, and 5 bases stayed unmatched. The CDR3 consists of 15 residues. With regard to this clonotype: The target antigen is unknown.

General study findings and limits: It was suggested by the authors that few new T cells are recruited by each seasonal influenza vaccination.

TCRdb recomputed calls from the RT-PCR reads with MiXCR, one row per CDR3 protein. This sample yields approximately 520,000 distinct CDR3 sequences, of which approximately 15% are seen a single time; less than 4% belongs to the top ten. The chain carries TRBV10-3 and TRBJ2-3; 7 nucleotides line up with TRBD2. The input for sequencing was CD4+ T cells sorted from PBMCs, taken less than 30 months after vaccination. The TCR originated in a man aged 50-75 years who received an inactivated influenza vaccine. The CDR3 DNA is TGTGCCATCAGTGTAGGCCGGGAGGGCACAGATACGCAGTATTTT. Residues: CAISVGREGTDTQYF.